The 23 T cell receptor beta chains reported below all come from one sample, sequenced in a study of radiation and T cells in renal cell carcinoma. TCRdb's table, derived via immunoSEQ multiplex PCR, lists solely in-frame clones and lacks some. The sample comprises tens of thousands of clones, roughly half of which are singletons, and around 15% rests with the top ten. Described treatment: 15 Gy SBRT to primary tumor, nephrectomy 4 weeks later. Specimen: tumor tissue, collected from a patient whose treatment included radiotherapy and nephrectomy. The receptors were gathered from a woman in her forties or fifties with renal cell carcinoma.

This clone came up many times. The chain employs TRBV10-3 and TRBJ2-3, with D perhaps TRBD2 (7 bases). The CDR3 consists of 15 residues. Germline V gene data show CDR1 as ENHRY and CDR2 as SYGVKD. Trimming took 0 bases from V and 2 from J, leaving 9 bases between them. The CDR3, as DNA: TGTGCCATCAGTGAGTCGGGGGGGCACACAGATACGCAGTATTTT. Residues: CAISESGGHTDTQYF.

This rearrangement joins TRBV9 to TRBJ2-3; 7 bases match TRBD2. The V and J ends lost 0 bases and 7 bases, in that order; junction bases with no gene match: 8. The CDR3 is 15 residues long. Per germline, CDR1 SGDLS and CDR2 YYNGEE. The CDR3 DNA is TGTGCCAGCAGCGTAGACTGGGCTAGCGGAAATACGCAGTATTTT. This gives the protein CASSVDWASGNTQYF.

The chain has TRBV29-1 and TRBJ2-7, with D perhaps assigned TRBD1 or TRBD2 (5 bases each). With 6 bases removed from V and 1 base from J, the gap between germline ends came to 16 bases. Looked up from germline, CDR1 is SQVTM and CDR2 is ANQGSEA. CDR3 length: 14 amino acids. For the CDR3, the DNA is TGCAGCGTGTCACGGTCGGGGCTTTCCTACGAGCAGTACTTC. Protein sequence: CSVSRSGLSYEQYF.

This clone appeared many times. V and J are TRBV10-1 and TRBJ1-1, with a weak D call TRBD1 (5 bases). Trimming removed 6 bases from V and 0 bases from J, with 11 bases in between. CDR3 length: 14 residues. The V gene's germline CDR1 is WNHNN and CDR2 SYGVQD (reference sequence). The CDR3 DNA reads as TGCGCCAGCAGCCAACACAGGATGAACACTGAAGCTTTCTTT. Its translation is CASSQHRMNTEAFF.

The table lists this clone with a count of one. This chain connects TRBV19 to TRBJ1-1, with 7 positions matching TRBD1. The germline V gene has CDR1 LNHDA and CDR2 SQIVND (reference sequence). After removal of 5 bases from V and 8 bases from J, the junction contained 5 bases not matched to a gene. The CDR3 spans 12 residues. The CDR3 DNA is TGTGCCAGTAGTCCCCGGGACAGAGAAGCTTTCTTT. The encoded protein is CASSPRDREAFF.

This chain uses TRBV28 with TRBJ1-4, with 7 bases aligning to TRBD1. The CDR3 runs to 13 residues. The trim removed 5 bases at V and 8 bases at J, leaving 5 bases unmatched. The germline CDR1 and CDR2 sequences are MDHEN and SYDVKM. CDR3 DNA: TGTGCCAGCAGTACGGACAGGTCAGAAAAACTGTTTTTT. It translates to CASSTDRSEKLFF. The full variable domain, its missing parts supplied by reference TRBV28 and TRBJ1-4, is DVKVTQSSRYLVKRTGEKVFLECVQDMDHENMFWYRQDPGLGLRLIYFSYDVKMKEKGDIPEGYSVSREKKERFSLILESASTNQTSMYLCASSTDRSEKLFFGSGTQLSVL.

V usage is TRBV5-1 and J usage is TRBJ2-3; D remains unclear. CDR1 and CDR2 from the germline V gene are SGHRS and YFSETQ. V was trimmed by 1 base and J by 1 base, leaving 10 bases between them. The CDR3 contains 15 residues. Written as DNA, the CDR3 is TGCGCCAGCAGCTTGAATCCCGACGGCACAGATACGCAGTATTTT. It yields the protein CASSLNPDGTDTQYF.

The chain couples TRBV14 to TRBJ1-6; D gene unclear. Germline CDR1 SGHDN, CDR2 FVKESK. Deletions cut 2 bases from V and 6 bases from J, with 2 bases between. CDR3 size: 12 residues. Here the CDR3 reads CASSQSNSPLHF. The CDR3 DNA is TGTGCCAGCAGCCAATCTAATTCACCCCTCCACTTT.

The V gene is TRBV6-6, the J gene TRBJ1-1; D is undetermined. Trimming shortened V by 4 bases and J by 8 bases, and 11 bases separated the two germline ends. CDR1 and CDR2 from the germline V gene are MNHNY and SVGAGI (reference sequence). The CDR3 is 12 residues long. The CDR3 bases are TGTGCCAGCAGTTCCGGATGGACCGAAGCTTTCTTT. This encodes CASSSGWTEAFF.

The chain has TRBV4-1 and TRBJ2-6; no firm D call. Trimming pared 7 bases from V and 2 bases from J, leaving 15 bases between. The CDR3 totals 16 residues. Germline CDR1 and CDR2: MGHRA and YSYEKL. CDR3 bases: TGCGCCAGCAACCGACTCTTTGGAACTGGGGCCAACGTCCTGACTTTC. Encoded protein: CASNRLFGTGANVLTF.

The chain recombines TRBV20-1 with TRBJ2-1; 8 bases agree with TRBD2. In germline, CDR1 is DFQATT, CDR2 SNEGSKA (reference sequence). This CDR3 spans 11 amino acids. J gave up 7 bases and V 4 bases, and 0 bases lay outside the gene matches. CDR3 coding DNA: TGCAGTGCTAAGCGGGGGAATGAGCAGTTCTTC. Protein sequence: CSAKRGNEQFF.

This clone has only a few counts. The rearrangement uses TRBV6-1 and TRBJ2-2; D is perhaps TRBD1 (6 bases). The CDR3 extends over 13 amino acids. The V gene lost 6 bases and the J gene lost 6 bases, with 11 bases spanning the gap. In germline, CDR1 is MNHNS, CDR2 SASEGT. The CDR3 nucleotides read TGTGCCAGCAGCTACAGGGTACCCGGGGAGCTGTTTTTT. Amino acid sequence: CASSYRVPGELFF.

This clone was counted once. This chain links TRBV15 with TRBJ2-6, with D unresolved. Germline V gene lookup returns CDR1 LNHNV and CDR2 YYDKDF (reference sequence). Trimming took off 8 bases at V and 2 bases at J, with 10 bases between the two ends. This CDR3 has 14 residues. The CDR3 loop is CATRQITGANVLTF. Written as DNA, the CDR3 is TGTGCCACCCGTCAAATCACTGGGGCCAACGTCCTGACTTTC.

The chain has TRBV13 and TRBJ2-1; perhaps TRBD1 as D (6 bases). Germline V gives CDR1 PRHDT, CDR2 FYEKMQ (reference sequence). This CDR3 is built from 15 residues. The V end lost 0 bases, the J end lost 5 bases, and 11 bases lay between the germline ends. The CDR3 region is CASSLGQGLNNEQFF. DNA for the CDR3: TGTGCCAGCAGCTTAGGACAGGGTTTGAACAATGAGCAGTTCTTC.

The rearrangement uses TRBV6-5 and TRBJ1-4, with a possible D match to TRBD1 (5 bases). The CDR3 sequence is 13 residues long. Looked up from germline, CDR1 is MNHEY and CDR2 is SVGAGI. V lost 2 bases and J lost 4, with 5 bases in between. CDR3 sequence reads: CASSYGGNEKLFF. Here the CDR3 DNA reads TGTGCCAGCAGTTACGGGGGTAATGAAAAACTGTTTTTT.

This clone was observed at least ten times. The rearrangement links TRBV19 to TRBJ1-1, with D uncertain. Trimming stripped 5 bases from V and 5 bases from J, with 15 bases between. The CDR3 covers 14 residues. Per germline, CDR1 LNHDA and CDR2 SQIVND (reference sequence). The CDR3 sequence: CASSPRVVGTEAFF. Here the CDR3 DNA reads TGTGCCAGTAGTCCGCGGGTGGTAGGTACTGAAGCTTTCTTT.

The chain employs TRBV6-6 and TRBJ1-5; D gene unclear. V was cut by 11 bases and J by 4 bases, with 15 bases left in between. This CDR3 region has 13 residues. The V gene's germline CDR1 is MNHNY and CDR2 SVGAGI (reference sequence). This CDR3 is CAGNEGYNQPQHF. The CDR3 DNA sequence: TGTGCCGGAAATGAGGGATATAATCAGCCCCAGCATTTT.

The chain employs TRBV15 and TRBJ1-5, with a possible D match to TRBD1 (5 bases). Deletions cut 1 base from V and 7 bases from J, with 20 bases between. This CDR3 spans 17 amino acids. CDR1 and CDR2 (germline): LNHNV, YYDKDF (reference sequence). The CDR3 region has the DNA TGTGCCACCAGCAGAGGTCAGGCCAACCGGTGGGACCAGCCCCAGCATTTT. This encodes CATSRGQANRWDQPQHF.

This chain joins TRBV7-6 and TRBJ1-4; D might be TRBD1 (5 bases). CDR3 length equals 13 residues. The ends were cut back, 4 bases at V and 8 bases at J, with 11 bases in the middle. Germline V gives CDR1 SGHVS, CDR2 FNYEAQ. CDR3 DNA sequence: TGTGCCAGCAGCTCCGAACCAGGGGAAAAACTGTTTTTT. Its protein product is CASSSEPGEKLFF.

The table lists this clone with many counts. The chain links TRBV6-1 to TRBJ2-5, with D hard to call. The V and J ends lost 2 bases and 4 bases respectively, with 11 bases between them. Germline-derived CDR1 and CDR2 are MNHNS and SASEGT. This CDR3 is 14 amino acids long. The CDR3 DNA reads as TGTGCCAGCAGTGAACGGGCATCTCGAGAGACCCAGTACTTC. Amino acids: CASSERASRETQYF.

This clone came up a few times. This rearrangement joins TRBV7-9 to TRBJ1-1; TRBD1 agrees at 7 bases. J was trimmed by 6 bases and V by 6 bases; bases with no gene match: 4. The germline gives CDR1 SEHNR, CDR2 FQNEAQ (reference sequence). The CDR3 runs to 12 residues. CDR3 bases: TGTGCCAGCAGTCCCACAGGGGCTGAAGCTTTCTTT. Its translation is CASSPTGAEAFF.

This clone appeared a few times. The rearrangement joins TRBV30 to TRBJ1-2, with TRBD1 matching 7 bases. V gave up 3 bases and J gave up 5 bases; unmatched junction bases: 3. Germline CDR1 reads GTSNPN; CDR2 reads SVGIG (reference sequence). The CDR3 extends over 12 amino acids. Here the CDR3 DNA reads TGTGCCTGGAGGACAGGGAAGTATGGCTACACCTTC. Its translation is CAWRTGKYGYTF.

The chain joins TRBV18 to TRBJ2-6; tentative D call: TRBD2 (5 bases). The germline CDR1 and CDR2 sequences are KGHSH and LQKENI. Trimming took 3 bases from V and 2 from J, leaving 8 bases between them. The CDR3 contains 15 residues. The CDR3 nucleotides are TGTGCCAGCTCACCTGGGGAGACTGGGGCCAACGTCCTGACTTTC. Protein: CASSPGETGANVLTF. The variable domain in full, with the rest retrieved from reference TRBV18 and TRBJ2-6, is NAGVMQNPRHLVRRRGQEARLRCSPMKGHSHVYWYRQLPEEGLKFMVYLQKENIIDESGMPKERFSAEFPKEGPSILRIQQVVRGDSAAYFCASSPGETGANVLTFGAGSRLTVL.